This TCR beta chain emerged from a study of lymphopenia after photon versus proton radiotherapy. Study observations and caveats: Oligoclonal CD8+ Temra expansion after nadir drove photon patients' diversity drop.

CDR3 length equals 14 residues. The germline gives CDR1 SGHNT, CDR2 YYREEE (reference sequence). Trimming took 4 bases from V and 1 from J, leaving 8 bases between them. Profiled with immunoSEQ multiplex PCR; TCRdb holds only in-frame clones, not every one. The sample contains some 40,000 clones, more than 85% of which appear only once. With regard to this clone: What it binds is unknown.

The sequence derives from a man in his sixties with cholangiocarcinoma. The chain links TRBV5-4 to TRBJ1-4, with a tentative D call TRBD1 (6 bases). The sample consisted of peripheral blood, taken from a patient treated with photon-based radiotherapy. Here the CDR3 reads CASSRGLTNEKLFF. The CDR3, as DNA: TGTGCCAGCAGCCGGGGGCTAACTAATGAAAAACTGTTTTTT.